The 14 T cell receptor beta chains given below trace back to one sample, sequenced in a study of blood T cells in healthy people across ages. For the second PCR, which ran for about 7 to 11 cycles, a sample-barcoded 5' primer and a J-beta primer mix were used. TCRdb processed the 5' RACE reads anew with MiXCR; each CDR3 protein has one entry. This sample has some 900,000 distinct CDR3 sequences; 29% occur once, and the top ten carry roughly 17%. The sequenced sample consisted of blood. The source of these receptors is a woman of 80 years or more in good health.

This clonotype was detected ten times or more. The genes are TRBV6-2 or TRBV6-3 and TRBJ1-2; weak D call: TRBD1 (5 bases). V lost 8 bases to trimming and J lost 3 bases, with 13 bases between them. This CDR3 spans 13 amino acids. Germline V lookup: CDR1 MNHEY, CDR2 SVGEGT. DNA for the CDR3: TGTGCCAGCCGGGACGGTTCTTACTATGGCTACACCTTC. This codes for CASRDGSYYGYTF.

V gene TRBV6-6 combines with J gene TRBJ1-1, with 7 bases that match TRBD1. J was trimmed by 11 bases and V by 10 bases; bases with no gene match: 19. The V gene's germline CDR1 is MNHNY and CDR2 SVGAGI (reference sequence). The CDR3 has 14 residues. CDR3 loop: CATTGVSEPVAAFF. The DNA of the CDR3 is TGTGCCACTACAGGGGTATCAGAACCCGTGGCTGCTTTCTTT.

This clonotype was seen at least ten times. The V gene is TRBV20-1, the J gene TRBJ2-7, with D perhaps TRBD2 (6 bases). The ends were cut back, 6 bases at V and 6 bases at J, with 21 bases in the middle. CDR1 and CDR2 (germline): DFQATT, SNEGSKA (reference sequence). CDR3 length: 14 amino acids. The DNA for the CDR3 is TGCAGTGCCGACCCGGTAAGAGGACTATCCGAGCAGTACTTC. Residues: CSADPVRGLSEQYF.

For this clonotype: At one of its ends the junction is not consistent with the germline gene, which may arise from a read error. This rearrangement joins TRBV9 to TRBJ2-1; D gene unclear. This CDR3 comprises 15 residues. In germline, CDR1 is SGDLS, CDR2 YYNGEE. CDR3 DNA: TGTGCCAGCAGCCCCCTCCGCTCCGGCTACAATGAGCGGTTCTTC. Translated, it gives CASSPLRSGYNERFF.

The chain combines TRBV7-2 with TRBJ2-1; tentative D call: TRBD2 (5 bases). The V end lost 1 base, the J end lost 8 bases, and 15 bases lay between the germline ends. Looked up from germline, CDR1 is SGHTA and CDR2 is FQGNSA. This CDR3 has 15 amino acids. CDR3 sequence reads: CASSLEGRELDEQFF. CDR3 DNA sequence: TGTGCCAGCAGCTTAGAAGGTAGGGAGCTGGATGAGCAGTTCTTC.

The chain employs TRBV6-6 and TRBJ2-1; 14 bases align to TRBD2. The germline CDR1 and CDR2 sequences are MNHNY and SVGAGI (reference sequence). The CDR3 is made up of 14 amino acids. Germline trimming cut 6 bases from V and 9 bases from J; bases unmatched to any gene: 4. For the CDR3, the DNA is TGTGCCAGCAGCCAGACTAGCGGGGGGGGTGAGCAGTTCTTC. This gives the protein CASSQTSGGGEQFF.

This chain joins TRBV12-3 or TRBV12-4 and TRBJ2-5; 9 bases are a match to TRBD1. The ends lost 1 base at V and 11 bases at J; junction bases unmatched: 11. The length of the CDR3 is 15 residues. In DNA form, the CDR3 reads TGTGCCAGCAGTTTAGGGGGACAGGGAACGAATGAGCAGTACTTC. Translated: CASSLGGQGTNEQYF.

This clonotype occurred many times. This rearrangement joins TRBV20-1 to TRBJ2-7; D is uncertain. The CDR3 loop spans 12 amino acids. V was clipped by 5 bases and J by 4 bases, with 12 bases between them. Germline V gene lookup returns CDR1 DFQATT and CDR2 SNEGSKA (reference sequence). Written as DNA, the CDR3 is TGCAGTGCTGCTCCCACAGATTACGAGCAGTACTTC. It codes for CSAAPTDYEQYF.

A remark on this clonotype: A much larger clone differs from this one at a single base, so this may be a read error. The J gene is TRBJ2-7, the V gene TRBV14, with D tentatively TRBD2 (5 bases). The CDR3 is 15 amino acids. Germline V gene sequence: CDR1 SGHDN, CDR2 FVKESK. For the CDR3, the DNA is TGTGCCGGCAGCCAATTCGCTAGCTTTACCTACGAGCAGTACTTC. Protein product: CAGSQFASFTYEQYF.

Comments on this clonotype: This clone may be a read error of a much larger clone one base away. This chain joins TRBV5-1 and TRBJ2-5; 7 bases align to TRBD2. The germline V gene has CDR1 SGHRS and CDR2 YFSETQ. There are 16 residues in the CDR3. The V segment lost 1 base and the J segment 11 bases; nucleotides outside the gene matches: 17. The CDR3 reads CASSLPAGVKDNEQYF. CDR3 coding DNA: TGCGCCAGCAGCTTGCCCGCGGGGGTAAAAGACAATGAGCAGTACTTC.

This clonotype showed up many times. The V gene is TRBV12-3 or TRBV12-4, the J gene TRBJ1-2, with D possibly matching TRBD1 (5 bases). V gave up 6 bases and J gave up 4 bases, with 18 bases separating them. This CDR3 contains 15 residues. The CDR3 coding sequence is TGTGCCAGCAGCCAAACCTGGCAGGGAAGCTATGGCTACACCTTC. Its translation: CASSQTWQGSYGYTF.

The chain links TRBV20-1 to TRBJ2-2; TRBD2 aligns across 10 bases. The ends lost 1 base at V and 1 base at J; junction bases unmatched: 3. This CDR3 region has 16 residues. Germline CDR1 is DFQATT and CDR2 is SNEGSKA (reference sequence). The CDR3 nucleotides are TGCAGTGCTAGAGCCCGACTAGCGGGGAACACCGGGGAGCTGTTTTTT. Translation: CSARARLAGNTGELFF.

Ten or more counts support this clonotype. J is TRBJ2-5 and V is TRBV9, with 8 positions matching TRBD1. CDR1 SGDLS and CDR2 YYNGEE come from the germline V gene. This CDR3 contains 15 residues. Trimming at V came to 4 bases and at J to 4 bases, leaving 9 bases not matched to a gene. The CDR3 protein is CASSPMAGGIETQYF. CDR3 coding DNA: TGTGCCAGCAGCCCCATGGCAGGGGGCATAGAGACCCAGTACTTC. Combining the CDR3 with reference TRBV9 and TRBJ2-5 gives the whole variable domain DSGVTQTPKHLITATGQRVTLRCSPRSGDLSVYWYQQSLDQGLQFLIQYYNGEERAKGNILERFSAQQFPDLHSELNLSSLELGDSALYFCASSPMAGGIETQYFGPGTRLLVL.

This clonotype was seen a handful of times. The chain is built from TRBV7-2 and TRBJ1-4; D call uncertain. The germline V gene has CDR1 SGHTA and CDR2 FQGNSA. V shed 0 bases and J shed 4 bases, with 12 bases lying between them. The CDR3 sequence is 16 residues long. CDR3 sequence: CASSLARGNINEKLFF. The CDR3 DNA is TGTGCCAGCAGCTTAGCACGCGGGAATATTAATGAAAAACTGTTTTTT. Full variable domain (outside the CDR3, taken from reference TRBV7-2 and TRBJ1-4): GAGVSQSPSNKVTEKGKDVELRCDPISGHTALYWYRQSLGQGLEFLIYFQGNSAPDKSGLPSDRFSAERTGGSVSTLTIQRTQQEDSAVYLCASSLARGNINEKLFFGSGTQLSVL.